The T cell receptor beta chain under discussion was sequenced for a study of blood T cell repertoires in COVID-19 (dated by TCRdb to the early 2020s). With regard to the full study: Samples covering the acute and convalescent phases of COVID-19 were provided by collaborators in the United States, Italy and Spain. The prospective study material was composed of cDNA or gDNA derived from T cells, B-cell-depleted T cells, or PBMCs. Subjects who had been exposed to COVID-19, were actively infected with it, or had recovered from it provided the deeply sampled blood TCRbeta repertoires that made up the dataset. A freely available public database, intended as a resource for researchers studying the immune response to SARS-CoV-2, is where the repertoires were released. Samples were obtained from the ongoing ImmuneRACE study (first 160 participants) and from roughly 1,300 subjects provided by 6 global collaborators. Sample metadata almost always included a de-identified subject ID, COVID-19 status, age in years and sex. Where HLA class I and class II types were available, the types were taken from metadata supplied by the sample provider, not from assay-based typing.

Beyond this particular receptor, the publication reports: Clinical and demographic metadata were provided uncurated, with the amount varying by source and participant.

With regard to this clone: The antigen this receptor binds is unknown. Base qualities are not provided; no much larger clone lies one nucleotide away.

A second Seattle source provided samples from volunteer blood donors who had recovered from COVID-19. Each collaborating institution followed its own protocols to collect whole blood in K2EDTA tubes. Collaborator samples were shipped for TCRbeta analysis as frozen whole blood, isolated PBMCs, or DNA extracted from either sample type. The immunoSEQ Assay, a bias-controlled multiplex PCR, was used to amplify TCRbeta CDR3 regions from genomic DNA. The published analysis was carried out like this. Nucleated cell counts per sample were estimated from amplification of reference gene primers within the assay. Sequence reads were collapsed and filtered to measure the absolute abundance of every unique TCRbeta CDR3 rearrangement. For each sample, productive Simpson clonality was calculated as the square root of Simpson's diversity index over productive rearrangements. Entries here come from immuneACCESS through TCRdb and include only in-frame sequences with V and J called. Some clones fail to appear in such tables; in the studies checked, an unresolved V gene covers under half of the shortfall, and the cause of the remainder is unknown. V, J and clone size were drawn from that table, and D and trimming were deduced from the DNA. In this sample the table shows hundreds of thousands of clones, around 91% of which occur a single time. Jointly, the top ten make up 2.5% to 4% of the sample.

From the cysteine through the phenylalanine, the CDR3 covers 16 amino acids. The only DNA kept is the CDR3, 48 bases in frame from the first base. This clonotype was obtained from a woman under 30 who had recovered from COVID-19. The rearranged chain carries TRBV21-1 and TRBJ2-2; TRBD1 is the table's D call and was not checked against the DNA. TRBV21-1 is listed as a pseudogene. The specimen was peripheral blood. The nucleotide sequence reads as follows: TGTGCCAGCAGCCACGACAGGGAGAAGGACACCGGGGAGCTGTTTTTT. It encodes CASSHDREKDTGELFF.